A single sample gave rise to the 29 T cell receptor beta chains below, sequenced in a study of radiation and T cells in renal cell carcinoma. The table came from immunoSEQ multiplex PCR; TCRdb's copy has only in-frame clones and leaves some out. The table includes more than 120,000 clones, approximately 86% detected once. Time point noted: blood 4 weeks post-SBRT, at nephrectomy. As to treatment: 15 Gy SBRT to primary tumor, nephrectomy 4 weeks later. The sample was blood, taken from a patient whose treatment included radiotherapy and nephrectomy. These receptors were collected from a woman aged 45-59 years with renal cell carcinoma.

This clone is a singleton in its sample. The J gene is TRBJ1-2, the V gene TRBV19, with D maybe TRBD1 (6 bases). Germline CDR1 reads LNHDA; CDR2 reads SQIVND (reference sequence). This CDR3 is built from 15 residues. Trimming shortened V by 7 bases and J by 10 bases, and 25 bases separated the two germline ends. The CDR3 loop reads CASTYRTAGLEIYTF. The CDR3 region has the DNA TGTGCCAGTACCTATCGGACAGCCGGCCTAGAGATCTACACCTTC.

The rearrangement joins TRBV10-3 to TRBJ1-2; a possible D gene is TRBD1 (6 bases). Germline-derived CDR1 and CDR2 are ENHRY and SYGVKD. The CDR3 loop spans 15 amino acids. V lost 0 bases and J lost 4, with 12 bases in between. Here the CDR3 reads CAISESAGGGYGYTF. CDR3 in DNA: TGTGCCATCAGTGAGTCGGCGGGGGGCGGCTATGGCTACACCTTC.

The chain combines TRBV6-5 with TRBJ1-2; maybe TRBD1 (5 bases). The V end lost 5 bases, the J end lost 7 bases, and 14 bases lay between the germline ends. Germline CDR1 and CDR2: MNHEY and SVGAGI. The CDR3 spans 13 residues. In DNA form, the CDR3 reads TGTGCCAGCAGTCCAGGCAGGGCCGGTGGCTACACCTTC. Protein sequence: CASSPGRAGGYTF.

The chain employs TRBV10-3 and TRBJ2-5; D may match TRBD1 or TRBD2 (5 bases each). Germline assignment: CDR1 ENHRY and CDR2 SYGVKD. V lost 7 bases to trimming and J lost 5 bases, with 17 bases between them. The CDR3 length is 14 residues. CDR3 in DNA: TGTGCCATCAACGCCGGGGCCTCTTCGGAGACCCAGTACTTC. This codes for CAINAGASSETQYF.

The J gene is TRBJ1-6, the V gene TRBV9; 7 bases are shared with TRBD1. The germline gives CDR1 SGDLS, CDR2 YYNGEE. Trimming removed 3 bases from V and 10 bases from J; junction bases left unmatched: 10. This CDR3 comprises 15 residues. CDR3: CASSGLQGKGSPLHF. For the CDR3, the DNA is TGTGCCAGCAGCGGACTACAGGGGAAGGGATCACCCCTCCACTTT.

Only one count was recorded for this clone. The chain combines TRBV27 with TRBJ2-6, with D uncertain. Trimming shortened V by 8 bases and J by 4 bases, and 9 bases separated the two germline ends. The CDR3 contains 13 residues. Germline CDR1 is MNHEY and CDR2 is SMNVEV (reference sequence). The chain's CDR3 is CASCPGGANVLTF. The CDR3 DNA reads as TGTGCCAGCTGTCCCGGAGGGGCCAACGTCCTGACTTTC.

This sequence joins TRBV5-1 and TRBJ2-4; 7 nucleotides align to TRBD1. This CDR3 is built from 14 residues. Losses at the gene ends were 4 bases for V and 9 bases for J; bases not matched to a gene: 10. The germline V gene has CDR1 SGHRS and CDR2 YFSETQ. CDR3 region: CASSPGTGAFIQYF. The CDR3 DNA follows: TGCGCCAGCAGCCCTGGAACAGGGGCCTTCATTCAGTACTTC. Full variable domain (remainder filled in from reference TRBV5-1 and TRBJ2-4): KAGVTQTPRYLIKTRGQQVTLSCSPISGHRSVSWYQQTPGQGLQFLFEYFSETQRNKGNFPGRFSGRQFSNSRSEMNVSTLELGDSALYLCASSPGTGAFIQYFGAGTRLSVL.

This rearrangement joins TRBV5-1 to TRBJ2-2; 8 bases fit TRBD1. There are 15 residues in the CDR3. The germline V gene has CDR1 SGHRS and CDR2 YFSETQ. The trim removed 4 bases at V and 4 bases at J, leaving 6 bases unmatched. DNA for the CDR3: TGCGCCAGCAGCCTAGGGACAGGATCCACCGGGGAGCTGTTTTTT. Its translation: CASSLGTGSTGELFF. Drawing the rest from reference TRBV5-1 and TRBJ2-2, the complete variable domain is KAGVTQTPRYLIKTRGQQVTLSCSPISGHRSVSWYQQTPGQGLQFLFEYFSETQRNKGNFPGRFSGRQFSNSRSEMNVSTLELGDSALYLCASSLGTGSTGELFFGEGSRLTVL.

The chain links TRBV2 to TRBJ1-1; D is ambiguous. CDR3 length equals 15 residues. V dropped 2 bases and J dropped 3 bases, with 13 bases sitting between them. Germline CDR1 and CDR2: SNHLY and FYNNEI. The CDR3 bases are TGTGCCAGCAGTGAAAGGCGGCTCGGGGACACTGAAGCTTTCTTT. Translation gives CASSERRLGDTEAFF. Full variable domain (rest looked up from reference TRBV2 and TRBJ1-1): EPEVTQTPSHQVTQMGQEVILRCVPISNHLYFYWYRQILGQKVEFLVSFYNNEISEKSEIFDDQFSVERPDGSNFTLKIRSTKLEDSAMYFCASSERRLGDTEAFFGQGTRLTVV.

The chain uses TRBV4-1 and TRBJ2-3; 10 nucleotides line up with TRBD2. Germline loops: CDR1 MGHRA, CDR2 YSYEKL. The CDR3 is 17 amino acids. The V gene end was trimmed by 0 bases and the J gene end by 3 bases; junction bases not matched to a gene: 6. The CDR3 DNA reads TGCGCCAGCAGCCAAGAGCCAGGGACTAGCGAAACAGATACGCAGTATTTT. This translates into CASSQEPGTSETDTQYF.

This chain uses TRBV4-1 with TRBJ1-2, with D unclear. V gave up 0 bases and J gave up 2 bases, with 10 bases separating them. The length of the CDR3 is 15 residues. Germline CDR1 and CDR2: MGHRA and YSYEKL. The chain's CDR3 is CASSQDPGPNYGYTF. DNA for the CDR3: TGCGCCAGCAGCCAAGACCCCGGACCCAACTATGGCTACACCTTC.

This chain joins TRBV7-3 and TRBJ1-5; D ambiguous. CDR1 is SGHTA and CDR2 is FQGTGA in the germline V gene. Trimming stripped 1 base from V and 7 bases from J, with 8 bases between. The CDR3 has 13 residues. CDR3 bases: TGTGCCAGCAGCTTAATGGTATTGCAGCCCCAGCATTTT. This codes for CASSLMVLQPQHF.

This clone has ten or more counts. The chain combines TRBV5-6 with TRBJ1-1; D remains ambiguous. Germline V CDR1 and CDR2: SGHDT, YYEEEE. Between the trimmed V and J ends, which lost 5 bases and 7 bases, there was a span of 9 bases. The CDR3 is 11 residues long. The CDR3: CASRFGSEAFF. The CDR3 DNA reads as TGTGCCAGCAGATTCGGGAGTGAAGCTTTCTTT.

This clone was seen only once. J is TRBJ1-3 and V is TRBV7-6; 10 bases fit TRBD1. The V gene's germline CDR1 is SGHVS and CDR2 FNYEAQ. The J segment lost 3 bases and the V segment lost 5 bases, leaving 10 bases of the junction unmatched. The CDR3 loop spans 17 amino acids. CDR3 sequence: CASSPRTGTGDGNTIYF. CDR3 DNA sequence: TGTGCCAGCAGCCCACGAACCGGGACAGGGGATGGAAACACCATATATTTT.

The chain uses TRBV7-2 and TRBJ2-7, with no clear D. Germline CDR1 SGHTA, CDR2 FQGNSA. The CDR3 length is 12 residues. V was clipped by 2 bases and J by 3 bases, with 5 bases between them. The CDR3 coding sequence is TGTGCCAGCAGCTTAACCCTCTACGAGCAGTACTTC. Protein sequence: CASSLTLYEQYF.

The chain is built from TRBV11-1 and TRBJ1-2; D is unclear. Germline CDR1 is SGHAT and CDR2 is FQDESV (reference sequence). V was shortened by 5 bases and J by 7 bases, with 20 bases between the two germline ends. The CDR3 sequence is 15 residues long. CDR3 bases: TGTGCCAGCAGCCCGGTTCCCTGGTTCTTAGGTGGCTACACCTTC. Translated: CASSPVPWFLGGYTF. Full variable domain (missing parts from reference TRBV11-1 and TRBJ1-2): EAEVAQSPRYKITEKSQAVAFWCDPISGHATLYWYRQILGQGPELLVQFQDESVVDDSQLPKDRFSAERLKGVDSTLKIQPAELGDSAMYLCASSPVPWFLGGYTFGSGTRLTVV.

The genes are TRBV5-1 and TRBJ2-5; 8 bases align to TRBD1. The germline CDR1 and CDR2 sequences are SGHRS and YFSETQ. The trim removed 0 bases at V and 6 bases at J, leaving 7 bases unmatched. This CDR3 spans 15 amino acids. CDR3 DNA: TGCGCCAGCAGCTTGGAACCAGGGGGCGAAAAGACCCAGTACTTC. It encodes CASSLEPGGEKTQYF.

V and J are TRBV5-1 and TRBJ2-7; D remains unclear. The CDR3 runs 14 residues. The V end lost 4 bases, the J end lost 3 bases, and 14 bases lay between the germline ends. Germline V gene lookup returns CDR1 SGHRS and CDR2 YFSETQ. CDR3 region: CASSPGVLGYEQYF. DNA of the CDR3: TGCGCCAGCAGCCCGGGCGTGCTTGGCTACGAGCAGTACTTC.

The sample holds one count of this clone. The V call is TRBV11-2, the J call TRBJ1-1; D remains ambiguous. The CDR3 contains 13 residues. Trimming took off 1 base at V and 0 bases at J, with 3 bases between the two ends. The germline gives CDR1 SGHAT, CDR2 FQNNGV. The DNA for the CDR3 is TGTGCCAGCAGCTTAGGGATGAACACTGAAGCTTTCTTT. Translated, it gives CASSLGMNTEAFF.

The chain links TRBV9 to TRBJ1-2; a possible D gene is TRBD1 (6 bases). This CDR3 spans 15 amino acids. The germline V gene encodes CDR1 SGDLS and CDR2 YYNGEE. Trimming cost V 3 bases and J 4 bases, with 16 bases left between them. CDR3 DNA sequence: TGTGCCAGCAGCGCCCAGGGGCAGGGATTCTATGGCTACACCTTC. Translating it yields CASSAQGQGFYGYTF.

The V call is TRBV6-5, the J call TRBJ2-7; 7 nucleotides line up with TRBD1. The CDR3 has 15 amino acids. After removal of 2 bases from V and 7 bases from J, the junction contained 11 bases not matched to a gene. Per germline, CDR1 MNHEY and CDR2 SVGAGI. The CDR3 loop reads CASSYRRAGGGEQYF. CDR3 sequence (DNA): TGTGCCAGCAGTTACCGGCGGGCAGGGGGTGGTGAGCAGTACTTC.

The V gene is TRBV6-1, the J gene TRBJ2-5, with D tentatively TRBD2 (6 bases). Germline-derived CDR1 and CDR2 are MNHNS and SASEGT. Trimming removed 6 bases from V and 2 bases from J, with 10 bases in between. The CDR3 covers 13 residues. The CDR3 DNA reads as TGTGCCAGCAGAAGTAGCGGACAAGAGACCCAGTACTTC. Its protein product is CASRSSGQETQYF.

The CDR3 sequence: CASSQLSGDSYEQYF. The CDR3 nucleotides read TGTGCCAGCAGCCAACTGAGCGGGGATTCCTACGAGCAGTACTTC. V and J are TRBV4-2 and TRBJ2-7; TRBD2 matches 7 bases. The CDR3 spans 15 residues. The trim removed 2 bases at V and 1 base at J, leaving 5 bases unmatched. Germline values: CDR1 LGHNA, CDR2 YNFKEQ.

This chain joins TRBV7-9 and TRBJ2-7, with 7 bases aligning to TRBD2. The CDR3 has 15 residues. Germline trimming cut 3 bases from V and 4 bases from J; bases unmatched to any gene: 9. Germline CDR1 and CDR2: SEHNR and FQNEAQ (reference sequence). Here the CDR3 reads CASSLGGVGSYEQYF. The CDR3 DNA reads as TGTGCCAGCAGCTTGGGAGGGGTAGGTAGTTACGAGCAGTACTTC.

The chain employs TRBV4-3 and TRBJ2-7, with 9 bases fitting TRBD2. Germline CDR1 LGHNA, CDR2 YSLEER. This CDR3 has 15 residues. V was clipped by 0 bases and J by 7 bases; unmatched bases: 7. The CDR3 spells CASSQDERGAGEQYF. For the CDR3, the DNA is TGCGCCAGCAGCCAAGATGAGCGGGGGGCCGGGGAGCAGTACTTC.

The chain couples TRBV2 to TRBJ2-1; 10 nucleotides agree with TRBD1. This CDR3 contains 15 residues. The germline CDR1 and CDR2 sequences are SNHLY and FYNNEI. J was trimmed by 6 bases and V by 8 bases; bases with no gene match: 10. CDR3 region: CASRPGTGAPNEQFF. The CDR3 bases are TGTGCCAGCCGGCCCGGGACAGGGGCCCCCAATGAGCAGTTCTTC.

This chain connects TRBV5-1 to TRBJ2-3; TRBD1 matches 10 bases. The CDR3 extends over 15 amino acids. The V segment lost 2 bases and the J segment 4 bases; nucleotides outside the gene matches: 4. Germline CDR1 SGHRS, CDR2 YFSETQ. The DNA of the CDR3 is TGCGCCAGCAGCTTCGACAGGGGGCCTGCAGATACGCAGTATTTT. It encodes CASSFDRGPADTQYF. The variable domain in full, completed from reference TRBV5-1 and TRBJ2-3, reads KAGVTQTPRYLIKTRGQQVTLSCSPISGHRSVSWYQQTPGQGLQFLFEYFSETQRNKGNFPGRFSGRQFSNSRSEMNVSTLELGDSALYLCASSFDRGPADTQYFGPGTRLTVL.

This chain links TRBV7-2 with TRBJ2-7; 8 bases align to TRBD1. The V gene's germline CDR1 is SGHTA and CDR2 FQGNSA. CDR3 length: 14 amino acids. The junction had 1 base not matched to a gene; V was cut back by 0 bases and J by 3 bases. CDR3 loop: CASSLAGQGYEQYF. Written as DNA, the CDR3 is TGTGCCAGCAGCTTAGCCGGACAGGGCTACGAGCAGTACTTC.

This clone was seen a few times. The junction differs from germline at one of its ends, possibly a read error. The V call is TRBV27, the J call TRBJ1-1; D remains ambiguous. The CDR3 consists of 11 residues. Germline V CDR1 and CDR2: MNHEY, SMNVEV (reference sequence). CDR3 coding DNA: TGCATTCCAGGCGGGAACACTGAAGCTTTCTTT. Its protein product is CIPGGNTEAFF.